This entry concerns a single T cell receptor (beta chain). The sample is drawn from a study of long-term antiretroviral therapy in people with HIV. The germline gives CDR1 SGDLS, CDR2 YYNGEE. The CDR3 sequence is 16 residues long. Trimming took 0 bases from V and 7 from J, leaving 19 bases between them. Runs used v3.0 of the immunoSEQ assay and were done at survey level. The method was immunoSEQ multiplex PCR; TCRdb's version includes in-frame clones alone and lacks a portion of them. Of roughly 30,000 clones in the sample, approximately 80% were seen once. At least one PBMC sample before ART and at least two after were required.

This sequence originates from a young man with HIV. The chain couples TRBV9 to TRBJ1-2, with D maybe TRBD1 (6 bases). Sequenced material: unsorted PBMCs, taken roughly 2.7 years after starting antiretroviral therapy. CDR3 protein: CASSVEGEGQIGGYTF. The CDR3 DNA is TGTGCCAGCAGCGTAGAGGGGGAGGGCCAGATTGGTGGCTACACCTTC.